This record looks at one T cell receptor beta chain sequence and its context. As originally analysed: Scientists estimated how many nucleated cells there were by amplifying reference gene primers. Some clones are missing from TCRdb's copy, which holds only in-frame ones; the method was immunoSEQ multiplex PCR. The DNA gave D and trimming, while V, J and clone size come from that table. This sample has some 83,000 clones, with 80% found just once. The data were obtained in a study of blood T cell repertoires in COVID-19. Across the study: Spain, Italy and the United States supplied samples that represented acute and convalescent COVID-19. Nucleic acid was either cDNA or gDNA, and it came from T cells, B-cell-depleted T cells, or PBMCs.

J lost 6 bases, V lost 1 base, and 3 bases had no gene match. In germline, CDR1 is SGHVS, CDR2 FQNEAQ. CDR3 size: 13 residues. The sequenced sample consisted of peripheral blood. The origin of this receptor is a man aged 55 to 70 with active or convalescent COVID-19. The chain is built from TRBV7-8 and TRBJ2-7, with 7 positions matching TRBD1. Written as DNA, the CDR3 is TGTGCCAGCAGCTTAGGGGACAGCTCCGAGCAGTACTTC. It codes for CASSLGDSSEQYF.